What follows are 25 T cell receptor beta chains derived from one specimen sequenced in a study of blood T cells in healthy people across ages. The second PCR ran roughly 6 to 11 cycles with a sample-barcoded 5' primer and J-beta primers. TCRdb fed the 5' RACE reads into MiXCR, producing one record per CDR3 protein. This table has about 1.5 million distinct CDR3 sequences, 35% to 45% appearing once. Sequenced sample: blood. The receptors come from a young woman in good health.

For this clonotype: Its ends do not fully match the called genes, so a read error is possible. DNA of the CDR3: TGCGGCGTTGAAGATCAGAACTACGAGCAGTACTTC. Translation gives CGVEDQNYEQYF. The V gene is TRBV29-1, the J gene TRBJ2-7; D remains ambiguous. Germline loops: CDR1 SQVTM, CDR2 ANQGSEA. There are 12 residues in the CDR3.

As for this clonotype: The junction shows a germline mismatch at one end, possibly a read error. The chain combines TRBV7-9 with TRBJ2-3, with D possibly being TRBD1 (7 bases). Germline values: CDR1 SEHNR, CDR2 FQNEAQ (reference sequence). The CDR3 runs to 14 residues. CDR3 coding DNA: TGTGTCAGCAGCCCGCGGGACAGCTCAAATACGCAGTATTTT. This translates into CVSSPRDSSNTQYF.

Concerning this clonotype: A much bigger clone sits one base away, suggesting this may be a read error. The V gene is TRBV20-1, the J gene TRBJ2-7; TRBD1 might be the D (6 bases). Between the trimmed V and J ends, which lost 4 bases and 4 bases, there was a span of 11 bases. Germline V gene sequence: CDR1 DFQATT, CDR2 SNEGSKA (reference sequence). The length of the CDR3 is 12 residues. DNA for the CDR3: TGCAGTGCTAATCTGGACAGATACGAGCAGTACTTC. Its protein is CSANLDRYEQYF.

This clonotype was seen only a few times. This chain uses TRBV4-3 with TRBJ1-2, with D possibly matching TRBD1 (5 bases). The germline V gene encodes CDR1 LGHNA and CDR2 YSLEER. V lost 0 bases and J 5 bases, leaving 16 bases between the germline ends. This CDR3 is 16 amino acids long. The chain's CDR3 is CASSQDDRRGRYGYTF. CDR3 bases: TGCGCCAGCAGCCAAGATGACCGTAGGGGCCGGTATGGCTACACCTTC.

This clonotype was detected a few times. This chain links TRBV9 with TRBJ2-1; 8 bases are a match to TRBD2. Germline CDR1 reads SGDLS; CDR2 reads YYNGEE. Germline trimming cut 0 bases from V and 0 bases from J; bases unmatched to any gene: 8. CDR3 length equals 18 residues. The CDR3 loop is CASSVGLAGSSSYNEQFF. The CDR3 nucleotides are TGTGCCAGCAGCGTAGGGCTAGCGGGTAGCAGCTCCTACAATGAGCAGTTCTTC.

V gene TRBV11-3 combines with J gene TRBJ2-1; 7 nucleotides line up with TRBD1. The CDR3 runs to 15 residues. The V gene's germline CDR1 is SGHNT and CDR2 YENEEA. V was pared by 5 bases and J by 5 bases, with 9 bases of the junction left unmatched. The CDR3 sequence is CASSPRQGLHNEQFF. The DNA for the CDR3 is TGTGCCAGCAGCCCCCGACAGGGTTTACACAATGAGCAGTTCTTC.

The table lists this clonotype with a few counts. The chain combines TRBV14 with TRBJ2-7; 8 bases fit TRBD1. Per germline, CDR1 SGHDN and CDR2 FVKESK. The junction had 4 bases not matched to a gene; V was cut back by 1 base and J by 5 bases. This CDR3 has 14 residues. The chain's CDR3 is CASSQVATGDEQYF. For the CDR3, the DNA is TGTGCCAGCAGCCAAGTTGCGACAGGGGACGAGCAGTACTTC. Full variable domain (remainder filled in from reference TRBV14 and TRBJ2-7): EAGVTQFPSHSVIEKGQTVTLRCDPISGHDNLYWYRRVMGKEIKFLLHFVKESKQDESGMPNNRFLAERTGGTYSTLKVQPAELEDSGVYFCASSQVATGDEQYFGPGTRLTVT.

V usage is TRBV7-9 and J usage is TRBJ2-1, with 9 bases that match TRBD1. Germline-derived CDR1 and CDR2 are SEHNR and FQNEAQ (reference sequence). Trimming removed 5 bases from V and 8 bases from J; junction bases left unmatched: 10. This CDR3 is 15 amino acids long. DNA of the CDR3: TGTGCCAGCAGCCCCGGGACAGGGTGGATTTATGAGCAGTTCTTC. It yields the protein CASSPGTGWIYEQFF.

The chain combines TRBV10-3 with TRBJ1-1; 7 bases fit TRBD1. Trimming at V came to 3 bases and at J to 5 bases, leaving 9 bases not matched to a gene. Per germline, CDR1 ENHRY and CDR2 SYGVKD. The CDR3 is 15 residues long. CDR3 DNA: TGTGCCATCAGTGAACACGGGGCAGGGGGAACTGAAGCTTTCTTT. Amino acids: CAISEHGAGGTEAFF.

As for this clonotype: A much larger clone differs by one base, so this may be a read error. The V and J genes are TRBV29-1 and TRBJ1-2; tentative D call: TRBD1 (5 bases). Germline-derived CDR1 and CDR2 are SQVTM and ANQGSEA. V was clipped by 7 bases and J by 6 bases, with 15 bases between them. This CDR3 region has 12 residues. CDR3 nucleotides: TGCAGCGCTTGGGACCCCTTCGATGGCTACACCTTC. It translates to CSAWDPFDGYTF.

There are a few counts of this clonotype. The chain links TRBV5-1 to TRBJ2-1, with D perhaps TRBD1 (6 bases). The CDR3 is 16 residues long. Trimming left V 0 bases short and J 2 bases short, with 12 bases between. CDR1 SGHRS and CDR2 YFSETQ come from the germline V gene. The CDR3 nucleotides are TGCGCCAGCAGCTTGGTTGTACAGGGCCCCTACAATGAGCAGTTCTTC. Translation gives CASSLVVQGPYNEQFF.

This clonotype was recorded at least ten times. The chain uses TRBV7-2 and TRBJ1-5; possibly TRBD1 for D (5 bases). The germline V gene encodes CDR1 SGHTA and CDR2 FQGNSA. The CDR3 is 13 residues long. Trimming left V 5 bases short and J 3 bases short, with 8 bases between. The CDR3: CASSRGPNQPQHF. CDR3 bases: TGTGCCAGCAGCAGGGGACCCAATCAGCCCCAGCATTTT.

The rearrangement links TRBV5-1 to TRBJ1-2, with D uncertain. Per the germline V gene, CDR1 is SGHRS and CDR2 is YFSETQ. The CDR3 consists of 13 residues. V lost 2 bases to trimming and J lost 8 bases, with 13 bases between them. The CDR3 DNA reads as TGCGCCAGCAGCTTAGGCTCCCTCGCCGGCTACACCTTC. It translates to CASSLGSLAGYTF.

This clonotype has ten or more counts. The rearrangement uses TRBV27 and TRBJ2-7; no clear D. This CDR3 has 13 residues. Germline-derived CDR1 and CDR2 are MNHEY and SMNVEV (reference sequence). V lost 8 bases, J lost 2 bases, and 13 bases lay in between. This CDR3 is CASSARAAYEQYF. The CDR3 DNA follows: TGTGCCAGCTCCGCCCGCGCAGCCTACGAGCAGTACTTC.

This chain uses TRBV20-1 with TRBJ2-5; TRBD2 agrees at 9 bases. Germline V CDR1 and CDR2: DFQATT, SNEGSKA (reference sequence). J lost 0 bases, V lost 0 bases, and 11 bases had no gene match. The CDR3 spans 18 residues. CDR3 amino acids: CSARDTPASGAYQETQYF. The DNA of the CDR3 is TGCAGTGCTAGAGATACACCGGCTAGCGGGGCGTACCAAGAGACCCAGTACTTC.

V usage is TRBV7-6 and J usage is TRBJ1-1, with D maybe TRBD1 (6 bases). V lost 2 bases and J 8 bases, leaving 18 bases between the germline ends. This CDR3 region has 15 residues. CDR1 is SGHVS, CDR2 FNYEAQ, per germline. This CDR3 reads CASSLRIGQWEEAFF. CDR3 in DNA: TGTGCCAGCAGCTTACGTATAGGACAGTGGGAAGAAGCTTTCTTT.

In this sample, this clonotype turned up many times. V and J are TRBV20-1 and TRBJ2-5; TRBD2 is a possible D gene (5 bases). V lost 0 bases to trimming and J lost 1 base, with 6 bases between them. Germline V gene sequence: CDR1 DFQATT, CDR2 SNEGSKA (reference sequence). The CDR3 is made up of 13 amino acids. The CDR3 here is CSARDRGQETQYF. The CDR3 region has the DNA TGCAGTGCTAGAGATCGGGGCCAAGAGACCCAGTACTTC.

In this sample, this clonotype turned up many times. The V gene is TRBV4-1, the J gene TRBJ2-3; 7 bases agree with TRBD1. Germline-derived CDR1 and CDR2 are MGHRA and YSYEKL. The CDR3 is 15 amino acids. J was trimmed by 4 bases and V by 0 bases; bases with no gene match: 4. The DNA for the CDR3 is TGCGCCAGCAGCCAAGATCACAGGGGATCAGATACGCAGTATTTT. Its translation is CASSQDHRGSDTQYF.

The chain couples TRBV24-1 to TRBJ2-1; 8 bases agree with TRBD1. Germline lookup yields CDR1 KGHDR and CDR2 SFDVKD. The V gene end was trimmed by 6 bases and the J gene end by 5 bases; junction bases not matched to a gene: 5. The CDR3 length is 14 residues. The CDR3 is CATSPGGSNNEQFF. As DNA, the CDR3 is TGTGCCACCAGTCCAGGGGGCAGCAACAATGAGCAGTTCTTC.

In its sample, this clonotype was seen a few times. The junction departs from germline at one end; a sequencing error may be responsible. The rearrangement joins TRBV10-3 to TRBJ1-2, with a weak D call TRBD1 (5 bases). Germline CDR1 reads ENHRY; CDR2 reads SYGVKD. This CDR3 comprises 13 residues. The CDR3 nucleotides are TGTGCCATCAGTGACGGGGGTTCCTATGACTACACCTTC. Amino acid sequence: CAISDGGSYDYTF.

A word on this clonotype: A single base separates this from a much larger clone, so it may be a read error. The chain links TRBV29-1 to TRBJ1-1; maybe TRBD1 (5 bases). Per germline, CDR1 SQVTM and CDR2 ANQGSEA. Trimming removed 4 bases at V and 3 bases at J, with 9 bases between. The CDR3 has 12 amino acids. The CDR3, as DNA: TGCAGCGTTGGATGGGGGGACACTGAAGCTTTCTTT. It translates to CSVGWGDTEAFF.

The chain is built from TRBV7-2 and TRBJ2-5, with a possible D match to TRBD1 (5 bases). Trimming took off 5 bases at V and 1 base at J, with 11 bases between the two ends. Germline CDR1 SGHTA, CDR2 FQGNSA. There are 14 residues in the CDR3. The chain's CDR3 is CASSKGLGQETQYF. The DNA for the CDR3 is TGTGCCAGCAGCAAGGGGTTGGGCCAAGAGACCCAGTACTTC.

The chain uses TRBV11-2 and TRBJ2-4; no clear D gene. Trimming stripped 4 bases from V and 15 bases from J, with 22 bases between. CDR1 and CDR2 from the germline V gene are SGHAT and FQNNGV. The CDR3 is 14 residues long. CDR3 amino acids: CASSYSVPAYERYF. DNA of the CDR3: TGTGCCAGCAGCTACTCAGTTCCCGCCTACGAGCGGTACTTC.

Of note for this clonotype: The CDR3 end shows no conserved phenylalanine or tryptophan, and so a read error is likely. The V and J genes are TRBV12-3 or TRBV12-4 and TRBJ2-3; the match to TRBD1 covers 12 bases. The CDR3 is 16 amino acids. The V segment lost 6 bases and the J segment 3 bases; nucleotides outside the gene matches: 7. CDR3 loop: CASSFRDRGRTDTQYS. CDR3 DNA sequence: TGTGCCAGCAGCTTCCGGGACAGGGGGCGAACAGATACGCAGTATTCT.

The rearrangement joins TRBV28 to TRBJ2-7; D gene uncertain. The DNA end lines up better with TRBJ2-5; the J call may be wrong. This CDR3 is built from 11 residues. CDR1 is MDHEN and CDR2 is SYDVKM in the germline V gene. This CDR3 reads CASSFKGTQYF. The DNA for the CDR3 is TGTGCCAGCAGTTTTAAGGGGACCCAGTACTTC.